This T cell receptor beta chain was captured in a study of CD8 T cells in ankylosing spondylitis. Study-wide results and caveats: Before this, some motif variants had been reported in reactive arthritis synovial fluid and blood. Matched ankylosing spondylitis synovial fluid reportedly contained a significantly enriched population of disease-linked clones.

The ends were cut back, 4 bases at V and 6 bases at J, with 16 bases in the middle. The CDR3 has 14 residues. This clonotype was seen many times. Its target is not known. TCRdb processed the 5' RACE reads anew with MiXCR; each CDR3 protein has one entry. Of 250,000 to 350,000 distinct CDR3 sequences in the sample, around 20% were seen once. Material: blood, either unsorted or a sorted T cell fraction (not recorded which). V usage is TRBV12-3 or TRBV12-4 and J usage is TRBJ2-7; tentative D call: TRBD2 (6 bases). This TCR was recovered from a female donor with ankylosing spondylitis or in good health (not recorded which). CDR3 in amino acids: CASSSRLESGEQYF. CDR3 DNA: TGTGCCAGCAGTTCCCGACTAGAATCAGGCGAGCAGTACTTC.